A single sample is the source of the 11 T cell receptor beta chains below, sequenced in a study of monozygotic twins with inflammatory bowel disease. TCRdb reprocessed the 5' RACE reads and reports one entry per CDR3 protein, with no DNA. The sample data list 300,000 to 400,000 distinct CDR3 sequences. The specimen sequenced was blood. The receptors were sampled from a human donor with ulcerative colitis or Crohn's disease, or a healthy co-twin of an affected twin (not recorded which).

The V gene is TRBV5-4, the J gene TRBJ2-4; as DNA is missing, the TRBD2 call by TCRdb cannot be tested. Germline-derived CDR1 and CDR2 are SGHNT and YYREEE (reference sequence). CDR3 length equals 15 residues. The CDR3 protein is CASSSSGLAKNIQYF. The full variable domain, with the rest looked up from reference TRBV5-4 and TRBJ2-4, is ETGVTQSPTHLIKTRGQQVTLRCSSQSGHNTVSWYQQALGQGPQFIFQYYREEENGRGNFPPRFSGLQFPNYSSELNVNALELDDSALYLCASSSSGLAKNIQYFGAGTRLSVL.

V is TRBV7-2 and J is TRBJ2-3; TCRdb's assignment of TRBD2 cannot be checked, as there is no DNA. The germline V gene encodes CDR1 SGHTA and CDR2 FQGNSA. CDR3 length equals 17 residues. The CDR3 region is CASSSPLAGGSGDTQYF.

V and J are TRBV20-1 and TRBJ1-1; the TCRdb call, TRBD1, lacks DNA for checking. CDR3 length equals 14 residues. Germline loops: CDR1 DFQATT, CDR2 SNEGSKA (reference sequence). The CDR3 is CSAREARGDTEAFF.

V is TRBV5-1 and J is TRBJ2-1; TCRdb picks TRBD2, but there is no DNA to check that call. The CDR3 covers 16 residues. The germline V gene has CDR1 SGHRS and CDR2 YFSETQ. The CDR3 is CASSSVAGGPTNEQFF.

This chain connects TRBV20-1 to TRBJ2-2. Per the germline V gene, CDR1 is DFQATT and CDR2 is SNEGSKA (reference sequence). The CDR3 spans 13 residues. The CDR3: CSASGQSYGELFF.

The chain links TRBV5-1 to TRBJ2-3. The CDR3 contains 15 residues. Germline V gives CDR1 SGHRS, CDR2 YFSETQ. This CDR3 reads CASSLAGYRTDTQYF.

The V call is TRBV19, the J call TRBJ2-2. Germline CDR1 reads LNHDA; CDR2 reads SQIVND (reference sequence). CDR3 length: 12 residues. This CDR3 reads CASSIQPGELFF. The full variable domain, with the rest looked up from reference TRBV19 and TRBJ2-2, is DGGITQSPKYLFRKEGQNVTLSCEQNLNHDAMYWYRQDPGQGLRLIYYSQIVNDFQKGDIAEGYSVSREKKESFPLTVTSAQKNPTAFYLCASSIQPGELFFGEGSRLTVL.

The chain joins TRBV18 to TRBJ2-5. Germline-derived CDR1 and CDR2 are KGHSH and LQKENI. The CDR3 has 14 amino acids. CDR3 protein: CASSPSGNQETQYF.

CDR3 sequence reads: CASSSPGTRRSYEQYF. The gene calls are TRBV28 and TRBJ2-7; TCRdb proposes TRBD1, but this gene call is untestable without DNA. Germline V lookup: CDR1 MDHEN, CDR2 SYDVKM. This CDR3 is built from 16 residues.

This chain links TRBV20-1 with TRBJ2-5. Germline V gene data show CDR1 as DFQATT and CDR2 as SNEGSKA (reference sequence). CDR3 size: 14 residues. The CDR3 protein is CSAFLGPFKGTQYF.

This sequence joins TRBV5-1 and TRBJ2-7; absent DNA, TCRdb's TRBD1 call cannot be checked. CDR3 length: 13 residues. Germline CDR1 SGHRS, CDR2 YFSETQ. CDR3 in amino acids: CASSNAQRNEQYF.